A selection of T cell receptor beta chains follows, all from one sample in a study of blood T cells in healthy people across ages. TCRdb redid the calling of the 5' RACE reads with MiXCR, one entry per CDR3 protein. The sample shows 1.5 million to 2 million distinct CDR3 sequences, about 50% of them seen only once. The sequencing input was blood. The receptors were sampled from a woman aged 35 to 49 in good health. CDR3s include the opening cysteine and the closing phenylalanine or tryptophan. A D gene is named only where the DNA matches it firmly. Some rows have no size entry. The others give once, few or many, or a class for an expanded clone.

j_call clone_size d_call v_call cdr3_nt cdr3_aa
TRBJ2-1 . . TRBV9 TGTGCCAGCAGCGTCTCGACAGGAAAGAATTCCCTCTCCTACAATGAGCAGTTCTTC CASSVSTGKNSLSYNEQFF
TRBJ2-7 . . TRBV29-1 TGCAGCGTTGATGTATCGGGTGCAGGCCTACGGAACGAGCAGTACTTC CSVDVSGAGLRNEQYF
TRBJ2-1 . . TRBV4-3 TGCGCCAGCAGCCAAGATTACGGGGCTTGGAATGAGCAGTTCTTC CASSQDYGAWNEQFF
TRBJ2-5 . TRBD2 TRBV20-1 TGCAGTGCTAGAGATCTTGCGGGGGGGCGCAATGAGCAGTACTTC CSARDLAGGRNEQYF
TRBJ2-3 . . TRBV7-8 TGTGCCAGCAGCTTACTCGTCGGGACATCTACTAGCACAGATACGCAGTATTTT CASSLLVGTSTSTDTQYF
TRBJ1-4 . . TRBV28 TGTGCCAGCAGTTTAGGGACCGCAGGCGTGGCTAATGAAAAACTGTTTTTT CASSLGTAGVANEKLFF
TRBJ2-7 few . TRBV7-2 TGTGCCAGCTCTCGGGCTCCCTCCTACGAGCAGTACTTC CASSRAPSYEQYF
TRBJ2-1 . TRBD2 TRBV20-1 TGCAGTGCTCGCCCGGGACTAGCCAGGAATGAGCAGTTCTTC CSARPGLARNEQFF
TRBJ2-3 . . TRBV4-2 TGTGCCAGCAGCGATACCGGAAGGGGGTCGACAGATACGCAGTATTTT CASSDTGRGSTDTQYF
TRBJ2-3 . TRBD1 TRBV2 TGTGCCAGCAGTGTTGTGACAGGGGTTCGCACAGATACGCAGTATTTT CASSVVTGVRTDTQYF
TRBJ2-1 . TRBD2 TRBV11-2 TGTGCCAGCAGCTGGGGGACTAGCCTAGTTAGAAATGAGCAGTTCTTC CASSWGTSLVRNEQFF
TRBJ2-3 . . TRBV7-2 TGTGCCAGCAGCAGACAGATCACAGATACGCAGTATTTT CASSRQITDTQYF
TRBJ2-3 . TRBD1 TRBV4-2 TGTGCCAGCAGCCAACTACAGGGGGCAGGGGATACGCAGTATTTT CASSQLQGAGDTQYF
TRBJ2-2 . TRBD1 TRBV3-1 TGTGCCAGCAGCCGTGAGGGACAGGGGTTGACCGGGGAGCTGTTTTTT CASSREGQGLTGELFF
TRBJ2-1 few . TRBV5-1 TGCGCCAGCAACCTAGGTGACCCCAATGAGCAGTTCTTC CASNLGDPNEQFF
TRBJ1-2 . TRBD1 TRBV20-1 TGCGGGGGGGACAGAACTAACTATGGCTACACCTTC CGGDRTNYGYTF
TRBJ1-2 . . TRBV12-3/TRBV12-4 TGTGCCAGCGGACCACTTCTCTCGGGTGGCTACACCTTC CASGPLLSGGYTF
TRBJ1-4 . TRBD1 TRBV29-1 TGCAGCGCTGGACAGGATGGACACCCTGAAAAACTGTTTTTT CSAGQDGHPEKLFF
TRBJ2-7 . TRBD2 TRBV5-1 TGCGCCAGCAGCCCGGGAGGGGGGCCACACAATGAGCAGTACTTC CASSPGGGPHNEQYF
TRBJ2-1 . . TRBV6-5 TGTGCCAGCACTCAGACTCGGGGGGCTGGCGACAATGAGCAGTTCTTC CASTQTRGAGDNEQFF
TRBJ1-2 few TRBD1 TRBV15 TGTGCCACCAGCAGAGATCCCGGGACAGGGGGTCACTATGGCTACACCTTC CATSRDPGTGGHYGYTF
TRBJ2-5 . TRBD2 TRBV12-3/TRBV12-4 TGTGCCAGCAGTCCACCCGGGAGGTTGGAGACCCAGTACTTC CASSPPGRLETQYF
TRBJ1-4 . . TRBV2 TGTGCCAGCAGTGAGGAGCTCTTGGGGGAAAAACTGTTTTTT CASSEELLGEKLFF
TRBJ2-7 . . TRBV6-1 TGTGCCAGCCGAGAGTGGCAGACTACCTACGAGCAGTACTTC CASREWQTTYEQYF
TRBJ1-2 few . TRBV7-2 TGTGCCAGCAGCTTAGTGGGACACCCTAACTATGGCTACACCTTC CASSLVGHPNYGYTF
TRBJ2-7 . TRBD2 TRBV28 TGTGCCAGCAGTTTTTGGGGTGGGGGGGGTCCCTACGAGCAGTACTTC CASSFWGGGGPYEQYF
TRBJ2-1 once TRBD2 TRBV9 TGTGCCAGCAGCGTAGCTGCGACTAGCGGGGGCTACAATGAGCAGTTCTTC CASSVAATSGGYNEQFF
TRBJ1-5 . TRBD1 TRBV6-1 TGTGCCAGCAGCGGACAGGGGACCCATAGCAATCAGCCCCAGCATTTT CASSGQGTHSNQPQHF
TRBJ2-7 . . TRBV28 TGTGCCAGCCGCACTGCAAACGGGCAGTACTTC CASRTANGQYF
TRBJ2-5 . . TRBV28 TGTGCCAGCAGTGTAGTGATTGATGAGACCCAGTACTTC CASSVVIDETQYF
TRBJ1-2 . . TRBV12-3/TRBV12-4 TGTGCCAGCAGGGAGGCCGGGACGATTTATGGCTACACCTTC CASREAGTIYGYTF
TRBJ2-1 . TRBD2 TRBV4-2 TGTGCCAGCAGCCCATCTAGCGGGGCTGGACACAGGCAGTTCTTC CASSPSSGAGHRQFF
TRBJ2-5 . . TRBV29-1 TGCAGCGTTGTTGTTGGCCTACCGATTAATGAGCAGTACTTC CSVVVGLPINEQYF
TRBJ1-2 . . TRBV12-3/TRBV12-4 TGTGCCAGCAACCCATCAAGCAGGGGTTCCTATGGCTACACCTTC CASNPSSRGSYGYTF
TRBJ2-6 few TRBD2 TRBV7-2 TGTGCCAGCGGACTGGCGGGGGGAGGGGCCAACGTCCTGACTTTC CASGLAGGGANVLTF
TRBJ1-2 . . TRBV20-1 TGCAGTGCTAGAGACCTAAGAACCGGCACGCCGAGGGGCTATGGCTACACCTTC CSARDLRTGTPRGYGYTF
TRBJ2-6 few . TRBV6-1 TGTGCCAGCAAGGCGGGCGCTGGGGCCAACGTCCTGACTTTC CASKAGAGANVLTF
TRBJ2-5 few TRBD2 TRBV28 TGTGCCAGCAGTTTTTTGACTAGCGGGGGACTCCAAGAGACCCAGTACTTC CASSFLTSGGLQETQYF
TRBJ2-5 . . TRBV20-1 TGCAGTGCCAATGCGGTCCTCGTCCAAGAGACCCAGTACTTC CSANAVLVQETQYF
TRBJ2-4 . TRBD2 TRBV7-9 TGTGCCAGCAGCAGGTGGACTAGCGGACAAGCCGCCCACCCTTCAAACATTCAGTACTTC CASSRWTSGQAAHPSNIQYF
TRBJ2-1 . . TRBV11-2 TGTGCCAGCAGCGGGGCGAGCTCCTACAATGAGCAGTTCTTC CASSGASSYNEQFF
TRBJ1-6 . . TRBV15 TGTGCCACCAGCAGAGGAGGATCACCCCTCCACTTT CATSRGGSPLHF
TRBJ2-5 . . TRBV9 TGTGCCAGCAGCGTAGGGGACATCCGGCCCCAAGAGACCCAGTACTTC CASSVGDIRPQETQYF
TRBJ2-5 . . TRBV12-3/TRBV12-4 TGTGCCAGCAGTTCACGGACGTGGGAGACCCAGTACTTC CASSSRTWETQYF
TRBJ2-3 few TRBD1 TRBV5-1 TGCGCCAGCAGCTTGGCCTCGCAGGGGGCATATACGCAGTATTTT CASSLASQGAYTQYF
TRBJ2-2 . . TRBV7-8 TGTGCCAGCAGCGGGGGGCGCATCACCGGGGAGCTGTTTTTT CASSGGRITGELFF
TRBJ1-1 . . TRBV5-6 TGTGCCAGCAGCTTTCCGGCCACTGAAGCTTTCTTT CASSFPATEAFF
TRBJ1-5 . . TRBV18 TGTGCCAGCTCACCACTCCCAGTGAGCAATCAGCCCCAGCATTTT CASSPLPVSNQPQHF
TRBJ2-3 . . TRBV7-2 TGTGCCAGCAGCTTAGATAGCGGAATTTCGACAGATACGCAGAATTTT CASSLDSGISTDTQNF
TRBJ1-2 . . TRBV5-1 TGCGCCAGCAGCTTGGCCCTGACAGGCCCTACATATGGCTACACCTTC CASSLALTGPTYGYTF
TRBJ2-3 . TRBD2 TRBV20-1 TGCAGTGCTATACAACTAGCGGGGATTCCTTCGAGCACAGATACGCAGTATTTT CSAIQLAGIPSSTDTQYF
TRBJ2-3 . TRBD2 TRBV12-3/TRBV12-4 TGTGCCAGCAGTTCCAAGACTAGCGGGGGCACAGATACGCAGTATTTT CASSSKTSGGTDTQYF
TRBJ1-2 . TRBD1 TRBV7-9 TGTGCCAGCGGAGTACAGGGGGCTTTTGGCTACACCTTC CASGVQGAFGYTF
TRBJ2-5 . . TRBV2 TGTGCCAGCGGTCCTCAGGGGAAAGAGACCCAGTACTTC CASGPQGKETQYF
TRBJ2-5 few TRBD1 TRBV6-5 TGTGCCAGCAGTCCGACAGGGTGGCAGACCCAGTACTTC CASSPTGWQTQYF
TRBJ1-2 few . TRBV20-1 TGCAGTGCTAGAGATCGGGTCTGGGCAGGGTCTAACTATGGCTACACCTTC CSARDRVWAGSNYGYTF
TRBJ1-2 once . TRBV27 TGTGCCAGTGGACAAGCGGGGGGCTACACCTTC CASGQAGGYTF
TRBJ2-4 . . TRBV20-1 TGCAGTGCTAGAGATCGCCCAGCCGATTTAGCCAAAAACATTCAGTACTTC CSARDRPADLAKNIQYF
TRBJ2-7 once . TRBV4-3 TGCGCCAGCAGCTACAGCGTTCAGATGGGGGGCTTTACCTACGAGCAGTACTTC CASSYSVQMGGFTYEQYF